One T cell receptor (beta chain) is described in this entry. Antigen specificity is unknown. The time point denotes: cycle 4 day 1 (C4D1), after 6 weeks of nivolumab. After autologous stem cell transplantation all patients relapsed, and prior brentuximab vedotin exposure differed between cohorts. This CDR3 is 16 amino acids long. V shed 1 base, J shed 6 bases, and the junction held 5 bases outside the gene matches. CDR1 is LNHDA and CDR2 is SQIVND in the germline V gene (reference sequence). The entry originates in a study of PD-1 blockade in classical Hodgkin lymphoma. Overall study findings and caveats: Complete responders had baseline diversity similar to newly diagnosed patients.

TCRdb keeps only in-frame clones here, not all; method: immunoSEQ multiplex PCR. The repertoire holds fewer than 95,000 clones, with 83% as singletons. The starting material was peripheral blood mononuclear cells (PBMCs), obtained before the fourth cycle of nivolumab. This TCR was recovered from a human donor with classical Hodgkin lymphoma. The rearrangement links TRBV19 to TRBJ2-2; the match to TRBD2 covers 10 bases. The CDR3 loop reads CASSIGDLAGAGELFF. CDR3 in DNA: TGTGCCAGTAGTATAGGGGACCTAGCGGGGGCCGGGGAGCTGTTTTTT.